These 5 T cell receptor beta chains were sequenced from one sample in a study of type 1 regulatory T cells. MiXCR was run by TCRdb on the reads, yielding one entry per CDR3 protein. Among approximately 90,000 distinct CDR3 sequences, 25% to 40% were seen once, and the ten largest hold roughly 2.4%. Sequenced sample: CD4+ T cells, either the whole sample or a sorted fraction (not recorded which). The source of these receptors is a human donor in good health.

The J gene is TRBJ2-7, the V gene TRBV28; D gene unclear. The CDR3 extends over 14 amino acids. The germline CDR1 and CDR2 sequences are MDHEN and SYDVKM. V was clipped by 2 bases and J by 3 bases, with 11 bases between them. Here the CDR3 reads CASSLAGWVYEQYF. The CDR3 DNA sequence: TGTGCCAGCAGTTTAGCAGGTTGGGTCTACGAGCAGTACTTC. Together with reference TRBV28 and TRBJ2-7, the CDR3 gives the full variable domain: DVKVTQSSRYLVKRTGEKVFLECVQDMDHENMFWYRQDPGLGLRLIYFSYDVKMKEKGDIPEGYSVSREKKERFSLILESASTNQTSMYLCASSLAGWVYEQYFGPGTRLTVT.

The chain links TRBV7-2 to TRBJ1-1, with no clear D. Between the trimmed V and J ends, which lost 2 bases and 0 bases, there was a span of 4 bases. Germline CDR1 reads SGHTA; CDR2 reads FQGNSA. The CDR3 totals 13 residues. CDR3 bases: TGTGCCAGCAGCTTAATGATGAACACTGAAGCTTTCTTT. Translated, it gives CASSLMMNTEAFF.

This clonotype was counted ten times or more. The CDR3 DNA is TGTGCCAGCAGCTTAGCGCGGGGACCTAACAATGAGCAGTTCTTC. Its translation: CASSLARGPNNEQFF. This chain uses TRBV7-2 with TRBJ2-1; a weak D match, TRBD2 (6 bases). V was trimmed by 0 bases and J by 5 bases, leaving 11 bases between them. The CDR3 consists of 15 residues. Germline loops: CDR1 SGHTA, CDR2 FQGNSA.

CDR3 amino acids: CSARDNGLSYNEQFF. The CDR3 nucleotides read TGCAGTGCTAGAGATAACGGCCTCTCCTACAATGAGCAGTTCTTC. The chain uses TRBV20-1 and TRBJ2-1; D is undetermined. This CDR3 is 15 amino acids long. The germline gives CDR1 DFQATT, CDR2 SNEGSKA (reference sequence). The ends were cut back, 0 bases at V and 0 bases at J, with 9 bases in the middle.

This clonotype was observed a few times. The chain is built from TRBV5-4 and TRBJ2-1; the match to TRBD1 covers 10 bases. Losses at the gene ends were 4 bases for V and 4 bases for J; bases not matched to a gene: 5. The CDR3 is 15 amino acids. Germline values: CDR1 SGHNT, CDR2 YYREEE (reference sequence). CDR3: CASSKTGGGYNEQFF. As DNA, the CDR3 is TGTGCCAGCAGCAAGACAGGGGGCGGGTACAATGAGCAGTTCTTC.